This T cell receptor (beta chain) was documented in a study of shared clonotypes between healthy human individuals. The donors, healthy adults who were HIV-negative, had experienced no recent acute infections or vaccinations. In the CD4+ fraction, cells were divided into CD45RA+ naive and CD45RA-negative memory subsets. Study-wide points: Estimated clonotype richness was generally higher in naive than memory subsets.

In the original workflow: Junction-only sequences without quality scores were provided by ImmunoSEQ, so filtering was different. Profiling relied on immunoSEQ multiplex PCR, and the TCRdb table lists in-frame clones only, not all of them. The D gene and trimming were derived from the DNA, and the V and J assignments and clone size from that table. The sample has a few million clones, approximately 93% seen once. Notes on this clone: Its antigen is as yet unknown. Other DNA sequences in the same sample also yield this CDR3.

The CDR3 spans 13 residues. V dropped 4 bases and J dropped 1; count of bases not matched to a gene: 1. Per the germline V gene, CDR1 is SGHNT and CDR2 is YYREEE (reference sequence). The sequencing sample was made of naive CD4+ T cells from PBMCs. Subset of the sample: CD45RA+ positively selected. The TCR was taken from a man aged 18-30 years in good health. Some clones in this sample may be carry-over from other donors' samples. This rearrangement joins TRBV5-4 to TRBJ1-1, with 7 bases aligning to TRBD1. The CDR3 bases are TGTGCCAGCAGCAGGGACAGGAACACTGAAGCTTTCTTT. This translates into CASSRDRNTEAFF.